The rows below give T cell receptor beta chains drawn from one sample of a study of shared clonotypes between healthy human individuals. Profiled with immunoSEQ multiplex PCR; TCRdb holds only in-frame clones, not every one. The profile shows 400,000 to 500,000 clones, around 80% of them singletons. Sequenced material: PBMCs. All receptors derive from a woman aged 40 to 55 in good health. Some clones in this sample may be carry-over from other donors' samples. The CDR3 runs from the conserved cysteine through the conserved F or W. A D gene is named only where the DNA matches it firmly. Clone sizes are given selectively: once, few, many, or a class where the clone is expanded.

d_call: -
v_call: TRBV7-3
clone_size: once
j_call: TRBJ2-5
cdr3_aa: CASSLSVWETQYF
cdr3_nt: TGTGCCAGCAGCTTATCGGTGTGGGAGACCCAGTACTTC

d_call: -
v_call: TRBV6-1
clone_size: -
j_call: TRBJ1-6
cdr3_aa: CASSEVLGPSPLHF
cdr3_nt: TGTGCCAGCAGTGAAGTCCTAGGCCCCTCACCCCTCCACTTT

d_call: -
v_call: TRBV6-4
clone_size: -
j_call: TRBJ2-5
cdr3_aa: CASSNPGQETQYF
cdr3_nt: TGTGCCAGCAGCAACCCCGGCCAAGAGACCCAGTACTTC

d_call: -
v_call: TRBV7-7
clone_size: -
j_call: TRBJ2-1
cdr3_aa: CASSLVGTHNEQFF
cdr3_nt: TGTGCTAGCAGCTTAGTTGGAACCCACAATGAGCAGTTCTTC

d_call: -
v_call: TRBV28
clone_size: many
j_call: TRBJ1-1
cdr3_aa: CASREQTNTEAFF
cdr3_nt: TGTGCCAGCAGAGAACAGACGAACACTGAAGCTTTCTTT

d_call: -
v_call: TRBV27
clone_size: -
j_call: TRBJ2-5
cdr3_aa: CASSLVLGGETQYF
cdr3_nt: TGTGCCAGCAGTTTGGTTCTTGGGGGGGAGACCCAGTACTTC

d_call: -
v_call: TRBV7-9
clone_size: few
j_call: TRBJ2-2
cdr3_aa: CASSLTWGKGTGELFF
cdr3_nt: TGTGCCAGCAGCCTGACGTGGGGGAAGGGCACCGGGGAGCTGTTTTTT

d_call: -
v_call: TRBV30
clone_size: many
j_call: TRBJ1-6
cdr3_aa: CAWSVHGGDSPLHF
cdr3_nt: TGTGCCTGGAGTGTACATGGGGGGGATTCACCCCTCCACTTT

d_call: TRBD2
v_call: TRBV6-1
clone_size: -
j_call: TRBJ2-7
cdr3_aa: CASTTSGRHEQYF
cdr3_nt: TGTGCCAGCACGACTAGCGGCCGCCACGAGCAGTACTTC

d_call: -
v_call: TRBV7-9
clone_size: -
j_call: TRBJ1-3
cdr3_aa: CASSSSTFSGNTIYF
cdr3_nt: TGTGCCAGCAGCTCCTCGACATTTTCTGGAAACACCATATATTTT

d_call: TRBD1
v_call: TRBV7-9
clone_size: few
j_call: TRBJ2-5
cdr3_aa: CASSFVTGTGFGETQYF
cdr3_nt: TGTGCCAGCAGCTTTGTGACCGGGACAGGGTTCGGGGAGACCCAGTACTTC

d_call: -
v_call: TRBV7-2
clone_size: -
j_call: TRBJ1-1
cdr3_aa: CASSLRRGTEAFF
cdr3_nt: TGTGCCAGCAGCTTAAGGCGGGGCACTGAAGCTTTCTTT

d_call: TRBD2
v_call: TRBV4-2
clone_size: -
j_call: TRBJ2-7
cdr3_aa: CASSWPGLAGNEQYF
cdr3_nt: TGTGCCAGCAGCTGGCCGGGACTAGCGGGAAACGAGCAGTACTTC

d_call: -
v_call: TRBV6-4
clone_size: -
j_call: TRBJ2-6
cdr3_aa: CASSELTGSGANVLTF
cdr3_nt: TGTGCCAGCAGTGAATTGACAGGCTCTGGGGCCAACGTCCTGACTTTC

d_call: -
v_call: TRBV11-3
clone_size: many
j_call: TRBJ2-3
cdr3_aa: CASSLRLEDTQYF
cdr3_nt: TGTGCCAGCAGCTTAAGGTTGGAGGATACGCAGTATTTT

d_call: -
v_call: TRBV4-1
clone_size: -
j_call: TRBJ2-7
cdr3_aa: CASSHRQSGIFTYEQYF
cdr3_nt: TGCGCCAGCAGCCACAGACAATCGGGGATTTTTACCTACGAGCAGTACTTC

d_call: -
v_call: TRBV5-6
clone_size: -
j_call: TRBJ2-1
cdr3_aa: CASSAYNTDYNEQFF
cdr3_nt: TGTGCCAGCAGCGCCTATAATACCGACTACAATGAGCAGTTCTTC

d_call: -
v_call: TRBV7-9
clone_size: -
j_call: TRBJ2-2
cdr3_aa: CASRELNTGELFF
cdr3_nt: TGTGCCAGCAGGGAGCTGAACACCGGGGAGCTGTTTTTT

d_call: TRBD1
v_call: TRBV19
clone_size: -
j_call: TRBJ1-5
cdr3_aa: CASTQTGAHQPQHF
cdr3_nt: TGTGCCAGTACCCAGACAGGGGCCCATCAGCCCCAGCATTTT

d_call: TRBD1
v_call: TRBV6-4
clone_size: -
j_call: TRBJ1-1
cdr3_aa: CASRGQGHDTEAFF
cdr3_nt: TGTGCCAGCAGGGGACAGGGGCATGACACTGAAGCTTTCTTT

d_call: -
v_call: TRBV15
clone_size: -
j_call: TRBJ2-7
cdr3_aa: CATSRAPRERILDEQYF
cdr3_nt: TGTGCCACCAGCAGAGCCCCCAGGGAGCGAATTCTGGACGAGCAGTACTTC

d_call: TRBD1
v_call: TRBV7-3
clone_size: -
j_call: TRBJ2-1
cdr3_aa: CASPGDTGDPDNEQFF
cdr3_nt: TGTGCCTCCCCAGGGGACACAGGGGATCCCGACAATGAGCAGTTCTTC

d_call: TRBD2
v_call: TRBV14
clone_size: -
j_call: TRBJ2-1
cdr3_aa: CASSPGTSGRREQFF
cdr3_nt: TGTGCCAGCAGCCCCGGGACTAGCGGGAGACGGGAGCAGTTCTTC

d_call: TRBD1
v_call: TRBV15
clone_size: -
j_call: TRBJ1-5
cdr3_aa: CATSSYRQGYSNQPQHF
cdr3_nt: TGTGCCACCAGCAGTTACAGACAGGGCTATAGCAATCAGCCCCAGCATTTT

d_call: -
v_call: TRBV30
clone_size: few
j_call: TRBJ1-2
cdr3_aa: CAWSIQTGGYTF
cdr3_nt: TGTGCCTGGAGTATTCAAACTGGTGGCTACACCTTC

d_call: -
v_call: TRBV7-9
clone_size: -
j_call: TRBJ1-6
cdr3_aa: CASSLSGWGDSPLHF
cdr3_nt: TGTGCCAGCAGCTTATCAGGGTGGGGGGATTCACCCCTCCACTTT

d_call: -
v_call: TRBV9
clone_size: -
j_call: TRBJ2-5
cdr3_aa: CASSVAPQGETQYF
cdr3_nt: TGTGCCAGCAGCGTCGCTCCGCAGGGGGAGACCCAGTACTTC

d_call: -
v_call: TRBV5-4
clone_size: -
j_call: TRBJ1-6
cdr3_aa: CASSFWQNSPLHF
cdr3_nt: TGTGCCAGCAGCTTTTGGCAAAATTCACCCCTCCACTTT

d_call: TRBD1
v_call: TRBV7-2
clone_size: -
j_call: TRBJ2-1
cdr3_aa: CASSTQGVSPTYSYNEQFF
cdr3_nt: TGTGCCAGCAGCACACAGGGGGTTAGCCCAACTTACTCCTACAATGAGCAGTTCTTC

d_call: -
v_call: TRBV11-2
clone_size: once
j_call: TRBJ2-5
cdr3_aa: CASSFSGAPRETQYF
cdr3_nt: TGTGCCAGCAGCTTTTCGGGGGCGCCTAGAGAGACCCAGTACTTC

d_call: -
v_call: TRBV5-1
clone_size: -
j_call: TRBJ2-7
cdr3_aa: CASSFSGWGSYEQYF
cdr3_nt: TGCGCCAGCAGCTTCAGCGGGTGGGGGTCCTACGAGCAGTACTTC

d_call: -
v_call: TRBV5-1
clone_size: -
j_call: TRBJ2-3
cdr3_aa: CASSPDSTDTQYF
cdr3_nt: TGCGCCAGCAGCCCCGACAGCACAGATACGCAGTATTTT

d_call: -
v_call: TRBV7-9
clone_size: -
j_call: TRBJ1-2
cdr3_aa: CASRGTSTPLYGYTF
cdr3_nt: TGTGCCAGCAGGGGGACTTCCACCCCTCTCTATGGCTACACCTTC

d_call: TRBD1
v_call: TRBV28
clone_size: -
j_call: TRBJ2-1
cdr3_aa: CASSPTDRDAQEQFF
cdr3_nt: TGTGCCAGCAGCCCCACAGACAGGGACGCCCAGGAGCAGTTCTTC

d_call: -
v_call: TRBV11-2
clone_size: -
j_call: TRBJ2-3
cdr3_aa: CASSLSEPGLDTQYF
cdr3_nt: TGTGCCAGCAGCCTTAGCGAGCCGGGATTGGATACGCAGTATTTT

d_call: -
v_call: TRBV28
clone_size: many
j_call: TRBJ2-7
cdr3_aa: CASSFGEYEQYF
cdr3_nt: TGTGCCAGCAGTTTCGGAGAGTACGAGCAGTACTTC

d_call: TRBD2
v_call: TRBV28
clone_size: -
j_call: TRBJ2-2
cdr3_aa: CASTKAGAGELFF
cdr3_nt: TGTGCCAGCACCAAAGCGGGAGCCGGGGAGCTGTTTTTT

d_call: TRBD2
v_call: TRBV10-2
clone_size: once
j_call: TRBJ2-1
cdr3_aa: CASSPTSGSFDEQFF
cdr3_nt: TGCGCCAGCAGCCCGACTAGCGGGAGTTTCGATGAGCAGTTCTTC

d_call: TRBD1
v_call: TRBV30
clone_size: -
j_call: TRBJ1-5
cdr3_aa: CAWTRQGLNQPQHF
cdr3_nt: TGTGCCTGGACCAGACAGGGGCTCAATCAGCCCCAGCATTTT

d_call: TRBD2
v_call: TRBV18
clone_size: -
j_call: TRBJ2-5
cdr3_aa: CASSPPSGKETQYF
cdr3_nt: TGTGCCAGCTCACCACCTAGCGGGAAAGAGACCCAGTACTTC

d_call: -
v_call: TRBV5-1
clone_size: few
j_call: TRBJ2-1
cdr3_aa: CASSFLRDSEQFF
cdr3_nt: TGCGCCAGCAGCTTTTTGCGGGACAGTGAGCAGTTCTTC

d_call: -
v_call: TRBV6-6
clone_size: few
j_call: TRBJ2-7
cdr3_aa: CASSSLGGHEQYF
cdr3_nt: TGTGCCAGCAGTTCCCTTGGGGGGCACGAGCAGTACTTC

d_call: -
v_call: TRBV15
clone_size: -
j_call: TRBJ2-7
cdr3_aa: CATSRGDSIYEQYF
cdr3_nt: TGTGCCACCAGCAGAGGGGACTCTATCTACGAGCAGTACTTC

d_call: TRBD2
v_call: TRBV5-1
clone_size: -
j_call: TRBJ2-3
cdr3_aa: CASSPLAGGRRDTQYF
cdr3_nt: TGCGCCAGCAGCCCACTAGCGGGAGGGCGGAGAGATACGCAGTATTTT

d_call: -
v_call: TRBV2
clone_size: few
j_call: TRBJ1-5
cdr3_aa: CASRGDDQPQHF
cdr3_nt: TGTGCCAGCAGGGGGGACGATCAGCCCCAGCATTTT

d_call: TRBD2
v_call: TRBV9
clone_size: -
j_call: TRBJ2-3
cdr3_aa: CASSVGLAGGAPDTQYF
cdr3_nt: TGTGCCAGCAGCGTAGGGCTAGCGGGAGGTGCGCCAGATACGCAGTATTTT

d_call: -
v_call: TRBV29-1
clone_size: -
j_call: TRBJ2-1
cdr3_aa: CSVEGGAGGYNEQFF
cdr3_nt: TGCAGCGTGGAGGGTGGGGCAGGGGGATACAATGAGCAGTTCTTC

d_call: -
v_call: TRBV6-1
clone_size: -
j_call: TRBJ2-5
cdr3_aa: CASSETGTQYF
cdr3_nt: TGTGCCAGCAGTGAAACGGGTACCCAGTACTTC

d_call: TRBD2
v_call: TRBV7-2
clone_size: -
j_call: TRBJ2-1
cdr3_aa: CASSLEVSGTYNEQFF
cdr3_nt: TGTGCCAGCAGCTTAGAAGTTAGCGGGACCTACAATGAGCAGTTCTTC